Shown below are 5 T cell receptor beta chains from a single sample sequenced in a study of T cells in Graves' hyperthyroidism and ophthalmopathy. Template material for amplifying TCR beta CDR3 regions consisted of RNA transcripts. With the HTBI primer set, the TCR CDR3 went through a first round of RT-PCR. TCRdb used MiXCR to reprocess the multiplex PCR reads, holding one entry per CDR3 protein. The table records about 520,000 distinct CDR3 sequences, around 20% of them present only once. The source material was blood. These receptors all stem from a man between 18 and 29 years old with Graves' hyperthyroidism.

This clonotype was seen ten or more times. The chain has TRBV12-3 or TRBV12-4 and TRBJ2-5; D uncertain. Between the trimmed V and J ends, which lost 5 bases and 5 bases, there was a span of 12 bases. The CDR3 runs 13 residues. The CDR3 bases are TGTGCCAGCAGTCAGCCATACCTCGAGACCCAGTACTTC. It yields the protein CASSQPYLETQYF.

This clonotype was observed once. The genes are TRBV27 and TRBJ2-7, with D possibly called TRBD1 or TRBD2 (5 bases each). CDR1 MNHEY and CDR2 SMNVEV come from the germline V gene (reference sequence). The V end lost 6 bases, the J end lost 2 bases, and 17 bases lay between the germline ends. This CDR3 has 15 residues. The CDR3 bases are TGTGCCAGCAGACGCGATAGGGACCCTACCTACGAGCAGTACTTC. Its protein product is CASRRDRDPTYEQYF.

The V and J genes are TRBV6-5 and TRBJ2-7; D is possibly TRBD1 (6 bases). V shed 4 bases and J shed 0 bases, with 13 bases lying between them. The length of the CDR3 is 15 residues. The germline V gene encodes CDR1 MNHEY and CDR2 SVGAGI. The CDR3 bases are TGTGCCAGCAGTTTCACCAGGGGCCGCTCCTACGAGCAGTACTTC. Translated, it gives CASSFTRGRSYEQYF.

This clonotype was seen many times. This chain links TRBV28 with TRBJ2-7; D perhaps matches TRBD2 (6 bases). The germline V and J ends were trimmed by 0 bases and 0 bases, with 12 bases remaining between them. Germline V lookup: CDR1 MDHEN, CDR2 SYDVKM. This CDR3 is 16 amino acids long. The DNA of the CDR3 is TGTGCCAGCAGTTTATGGGTAGCGGCGAGCTCCTACGAGCAGTACTTC. Translated: CASSLWVAASSYEQYF.

The chain combines TRBV6-1 with TRBJ1-3; D might be TRBD1 (6 bases). Per germline, CDR1 MNHNS and CDR2 SASEGT. V dropped 2 bases and J dropped 2 bases, with 13 bases sitting between them. The CDR3 totals 16 residues. The CDR3 nucleotides read TGTGCCAGCAGTGAATCGGCTGGGGGCGCTGGAAACACCATATATTTT. Protein product: CASSESAGGAGNTIYF.